The present TCR beta chain was sequenced within a study of CD8+CD57+ T cells in acquired aplastic anemia (dated by TCRdb to 2017 to 2018). About the investigation overall: Extracted DNA from sorted CD4+ and CD8+ cells averaged about 3 ug, ranging from roughly 0.2 to 30 ug. A CD8+CD57+ expansion meant a frequency higher than the mean frequency seen in healthy subjects. The research as a whole found: Patients and healthy controls showed no significant difference in CD8+ Simpson's diversity (P=0.060). Although 25 to 30 CD8+ CDR3 sequences were shared by patients and controls, these sequences appeared highly expressed in patients and within the immunodominant clones of patients.

TCR beta VDJ combination and CDR3 sequence profiling used genomic DNA as the template. An Illumina HiSeq 2000 was used for TCR repertoire sequencing. Concerning the study's data processing: Repertoire assessment relied on Simpson's diversity index, CDR3 size and DJ length profiles, and TRBV/TRBJ rearrangement plots. The most abundant DNA sequence in the deep sequencing data was taken as the immunodominant clone. CDR3 amino acid sequences were screened for sharing across subjects and compared with published repertoires and the VDJdb database. TCRdb itself trimmed the public reads at Q25 with fastp, ran MiXCR and retained productive beta chains. Identical CDR3 protein sequences are pooled into one entry, listed with their most common genes and DNA. In this record, the V and J calls reflect TCRdb's handling and not the investigators' own analysis. The sample table contains 150,000 to 200,000 distinct CDR3 sequences; only one count was recorded for around 48% of them. 1.8% of the sample rests with the top ten.

Only one count was recorded for this clonotype. Its cognate antigen has yet to be identified. Qualities for individual bases were not recorded, and no much larger clone is one base off. A single read constitutes weak evidence. Patients chosen for sequencing had shown expansion of CD8+CD57+ cells by flow cytometry. Every patient had a diagnosis of severe acquired aplastic anemia based on International Study of Aplastic Anemia and Agranulocytosis and Camitta criteria. No therapy had been received by the patients at the time of blood sampling. TCR repertoires of sorted CD4+ and CD8+ blood T cells from severe aplastic anemia patients and healthy subjects were deep-sequenced in the study. In the USA, patient enrollment took place under clinicaltrials.gov protocols 00001620, 01623167, 00001397, 00071045, 00081523 and 00961064. Ficoll-Paque density gradient centrifugation was used to isolate peripheral blood mononuclear cells. Before DNA extraction, CD4+ and CD8+ T cells were sorted with FACS or magnetic beads.

Measured from the cysteine to the phenylalanine, the CDR3 is 15 residues long. Only CDR3 DNA remains: 45 bases, in frame from the first base. Sequences SGHTA (CDR1) and FQGNSA (CDR2) are obtained from the germline V gene. Germline trimming: 1 base from V, 9 bases from J; junction bases outside gene matches: 4. The specimen was sorted CD4+, CD8+, or CD8+CD57+ T cells (not recorded which) from PBMCs. The sequence was obtained from a human donor with aplastic anemia. The chain uses TRBV7-2 and TRBJ2-4; a stretch of 12 junction bases matches TRBD1. The sequence in DNA is TGTGCCAGCAGCTTAGGGGACAGGGGGCAAGGCATTCAGTACTTC. Its translation reads: CASSLGDRGQGIQYF.